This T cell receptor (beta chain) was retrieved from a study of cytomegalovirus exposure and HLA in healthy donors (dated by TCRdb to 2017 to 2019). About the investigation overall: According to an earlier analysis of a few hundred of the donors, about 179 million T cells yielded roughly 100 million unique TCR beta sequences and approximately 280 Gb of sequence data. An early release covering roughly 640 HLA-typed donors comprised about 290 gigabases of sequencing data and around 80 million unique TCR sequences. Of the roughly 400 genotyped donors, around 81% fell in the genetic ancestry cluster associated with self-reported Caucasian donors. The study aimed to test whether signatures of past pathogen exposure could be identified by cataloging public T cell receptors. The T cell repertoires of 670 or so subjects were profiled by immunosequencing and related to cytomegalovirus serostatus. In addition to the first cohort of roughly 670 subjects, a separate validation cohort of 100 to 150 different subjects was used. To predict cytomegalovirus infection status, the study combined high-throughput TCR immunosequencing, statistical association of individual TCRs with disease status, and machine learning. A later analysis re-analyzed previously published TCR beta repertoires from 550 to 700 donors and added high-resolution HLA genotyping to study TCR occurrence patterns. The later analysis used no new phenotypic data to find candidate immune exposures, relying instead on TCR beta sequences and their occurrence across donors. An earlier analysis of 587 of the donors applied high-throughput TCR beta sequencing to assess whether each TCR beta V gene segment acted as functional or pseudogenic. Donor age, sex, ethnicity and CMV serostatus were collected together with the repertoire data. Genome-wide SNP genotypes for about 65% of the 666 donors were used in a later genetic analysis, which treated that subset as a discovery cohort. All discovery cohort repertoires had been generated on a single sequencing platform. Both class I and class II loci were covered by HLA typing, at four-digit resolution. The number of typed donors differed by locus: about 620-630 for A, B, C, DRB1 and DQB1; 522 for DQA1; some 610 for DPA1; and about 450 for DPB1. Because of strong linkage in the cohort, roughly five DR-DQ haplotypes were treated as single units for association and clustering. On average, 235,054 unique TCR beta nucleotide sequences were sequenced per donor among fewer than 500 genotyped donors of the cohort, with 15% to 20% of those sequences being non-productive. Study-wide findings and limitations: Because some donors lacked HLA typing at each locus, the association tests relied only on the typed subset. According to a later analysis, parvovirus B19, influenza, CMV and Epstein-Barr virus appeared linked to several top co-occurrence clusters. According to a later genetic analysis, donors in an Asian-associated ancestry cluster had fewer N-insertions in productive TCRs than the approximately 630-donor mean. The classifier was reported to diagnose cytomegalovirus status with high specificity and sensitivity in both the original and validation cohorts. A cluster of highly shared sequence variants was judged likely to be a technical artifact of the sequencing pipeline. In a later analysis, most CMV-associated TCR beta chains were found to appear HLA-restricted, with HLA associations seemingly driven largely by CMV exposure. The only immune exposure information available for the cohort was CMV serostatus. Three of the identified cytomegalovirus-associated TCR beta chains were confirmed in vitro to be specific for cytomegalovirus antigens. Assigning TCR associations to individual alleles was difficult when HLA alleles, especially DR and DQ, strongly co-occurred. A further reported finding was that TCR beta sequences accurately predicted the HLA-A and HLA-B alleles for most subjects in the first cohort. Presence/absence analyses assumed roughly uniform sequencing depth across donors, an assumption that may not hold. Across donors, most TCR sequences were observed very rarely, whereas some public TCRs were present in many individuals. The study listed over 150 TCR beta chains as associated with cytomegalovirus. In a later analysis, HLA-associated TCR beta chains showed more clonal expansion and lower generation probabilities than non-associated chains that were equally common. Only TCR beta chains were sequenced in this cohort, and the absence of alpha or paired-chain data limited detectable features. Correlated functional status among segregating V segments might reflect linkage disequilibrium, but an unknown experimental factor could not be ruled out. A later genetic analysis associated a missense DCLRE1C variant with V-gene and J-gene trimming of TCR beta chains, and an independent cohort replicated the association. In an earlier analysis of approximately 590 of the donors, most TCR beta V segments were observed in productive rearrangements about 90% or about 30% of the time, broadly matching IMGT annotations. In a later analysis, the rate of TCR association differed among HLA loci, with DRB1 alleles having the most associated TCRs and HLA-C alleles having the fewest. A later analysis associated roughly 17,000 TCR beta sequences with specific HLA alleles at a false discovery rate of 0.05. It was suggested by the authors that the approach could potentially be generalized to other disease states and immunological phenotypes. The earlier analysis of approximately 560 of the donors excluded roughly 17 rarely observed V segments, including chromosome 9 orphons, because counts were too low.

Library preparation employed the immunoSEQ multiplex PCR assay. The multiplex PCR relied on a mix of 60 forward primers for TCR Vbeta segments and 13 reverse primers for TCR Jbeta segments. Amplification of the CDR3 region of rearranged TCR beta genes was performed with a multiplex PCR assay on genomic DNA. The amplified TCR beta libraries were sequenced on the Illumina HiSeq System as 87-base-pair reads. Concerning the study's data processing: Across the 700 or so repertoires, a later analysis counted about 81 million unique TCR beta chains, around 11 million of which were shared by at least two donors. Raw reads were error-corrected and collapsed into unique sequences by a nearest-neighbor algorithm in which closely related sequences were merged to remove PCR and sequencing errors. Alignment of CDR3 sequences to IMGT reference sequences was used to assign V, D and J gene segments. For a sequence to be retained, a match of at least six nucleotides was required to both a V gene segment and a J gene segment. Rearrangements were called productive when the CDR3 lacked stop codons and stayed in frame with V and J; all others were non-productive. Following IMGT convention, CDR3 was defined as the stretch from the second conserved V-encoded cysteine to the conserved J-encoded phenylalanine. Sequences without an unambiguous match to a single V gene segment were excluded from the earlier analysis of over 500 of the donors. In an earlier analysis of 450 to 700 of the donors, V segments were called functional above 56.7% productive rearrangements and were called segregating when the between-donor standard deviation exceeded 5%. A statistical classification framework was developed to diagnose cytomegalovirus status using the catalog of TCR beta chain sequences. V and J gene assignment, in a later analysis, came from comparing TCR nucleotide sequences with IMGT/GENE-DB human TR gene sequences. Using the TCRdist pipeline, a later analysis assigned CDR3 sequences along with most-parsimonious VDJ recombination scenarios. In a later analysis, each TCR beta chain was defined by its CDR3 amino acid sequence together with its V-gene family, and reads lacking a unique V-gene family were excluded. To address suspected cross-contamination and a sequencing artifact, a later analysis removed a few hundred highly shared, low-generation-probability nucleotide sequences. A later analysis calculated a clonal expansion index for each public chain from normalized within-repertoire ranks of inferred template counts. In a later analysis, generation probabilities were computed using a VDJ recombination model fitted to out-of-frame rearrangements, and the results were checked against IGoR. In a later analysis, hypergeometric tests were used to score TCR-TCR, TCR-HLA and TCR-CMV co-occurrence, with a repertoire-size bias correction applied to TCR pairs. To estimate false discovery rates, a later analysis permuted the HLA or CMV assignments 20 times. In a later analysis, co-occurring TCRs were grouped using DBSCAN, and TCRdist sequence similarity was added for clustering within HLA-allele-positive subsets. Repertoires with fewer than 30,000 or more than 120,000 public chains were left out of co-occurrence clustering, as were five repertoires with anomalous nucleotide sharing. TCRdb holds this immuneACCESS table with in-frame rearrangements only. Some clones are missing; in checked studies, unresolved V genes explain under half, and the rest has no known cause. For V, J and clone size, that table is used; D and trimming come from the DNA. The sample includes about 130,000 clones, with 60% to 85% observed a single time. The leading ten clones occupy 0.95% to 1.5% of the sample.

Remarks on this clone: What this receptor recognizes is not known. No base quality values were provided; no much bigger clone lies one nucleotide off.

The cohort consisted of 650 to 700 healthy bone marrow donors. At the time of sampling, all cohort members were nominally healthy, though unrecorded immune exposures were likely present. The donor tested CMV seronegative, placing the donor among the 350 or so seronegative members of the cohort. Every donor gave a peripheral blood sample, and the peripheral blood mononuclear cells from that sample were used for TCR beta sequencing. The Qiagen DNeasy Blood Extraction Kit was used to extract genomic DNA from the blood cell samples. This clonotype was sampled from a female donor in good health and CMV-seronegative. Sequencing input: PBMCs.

This receptor carries the CDR3 CASSMGQGWNEQYF. The nucleotide sequence reads as follows: TGTGCCAGCAGCATGGGACAGGGGTGGAACGAGCAGTACTTC. The chain links TRBV7-9 with TRBJ2-7; 10 bases in between match TRBD1. In the germline V gene (reference sequence), CDR1 corresponds to SEHNR and CDR2 to FQNEAQ. The V end gives up 5 bases and the J end 5 bases, leaving 6 bases in the junction not matched to a gene. Inclusive of the bounding cysteine and phenylalanine, the CDR3 is 14 residues long. Left in the record is the CDR3 DNA by itself, 42 bases read in frame from the first base.